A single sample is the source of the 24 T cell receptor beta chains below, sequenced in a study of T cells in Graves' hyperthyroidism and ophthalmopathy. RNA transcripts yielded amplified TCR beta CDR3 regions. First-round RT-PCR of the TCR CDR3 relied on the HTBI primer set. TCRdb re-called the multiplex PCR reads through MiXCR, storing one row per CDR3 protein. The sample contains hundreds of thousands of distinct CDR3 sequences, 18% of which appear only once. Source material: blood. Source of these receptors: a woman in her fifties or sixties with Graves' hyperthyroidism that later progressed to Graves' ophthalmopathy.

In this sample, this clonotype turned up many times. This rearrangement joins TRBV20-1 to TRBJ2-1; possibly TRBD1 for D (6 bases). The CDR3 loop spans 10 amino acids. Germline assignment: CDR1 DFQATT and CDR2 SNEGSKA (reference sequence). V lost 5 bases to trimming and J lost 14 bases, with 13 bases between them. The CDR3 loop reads CSALQGNEFF. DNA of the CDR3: TGCAGTGCTCTACAGGGTAACGAGTTCTTC.

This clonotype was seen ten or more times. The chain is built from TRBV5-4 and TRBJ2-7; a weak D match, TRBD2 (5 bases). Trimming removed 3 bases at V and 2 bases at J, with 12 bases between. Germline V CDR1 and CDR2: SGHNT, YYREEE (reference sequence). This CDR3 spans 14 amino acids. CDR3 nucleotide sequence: TGTGCCAGCAGCTACGACGGACTTACCTACGAGCAGTACTTC. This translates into CASSYDGLTYEQYF.

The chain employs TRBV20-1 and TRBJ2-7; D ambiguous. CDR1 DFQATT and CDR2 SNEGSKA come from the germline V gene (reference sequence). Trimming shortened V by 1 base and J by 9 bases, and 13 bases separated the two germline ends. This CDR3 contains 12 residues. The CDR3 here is CSARGARAGQYF. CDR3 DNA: TGCAGTGCTAGAGGGGCCCGGGCTGGGCAGTACTTC.

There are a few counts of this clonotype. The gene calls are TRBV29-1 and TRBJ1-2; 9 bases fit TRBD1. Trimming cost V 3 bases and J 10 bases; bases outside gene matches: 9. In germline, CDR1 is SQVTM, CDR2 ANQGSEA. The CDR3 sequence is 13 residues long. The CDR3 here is CSVDFGTGTAYTF. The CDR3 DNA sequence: TGCAGCGTTGATTTTGGGACAGGGACAGCCTACACCTTC. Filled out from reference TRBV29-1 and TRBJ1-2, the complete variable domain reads SAVISQKPSRDICQRGTSLTIQCQVDSQVTMMFWYRQQPGQSLTLIATANQGSEATYESGFVIDKFPISRPNLTFSTLTVSNMSPEDSSIYLCSVDFGTGTAYTFGSGTRLTVV.

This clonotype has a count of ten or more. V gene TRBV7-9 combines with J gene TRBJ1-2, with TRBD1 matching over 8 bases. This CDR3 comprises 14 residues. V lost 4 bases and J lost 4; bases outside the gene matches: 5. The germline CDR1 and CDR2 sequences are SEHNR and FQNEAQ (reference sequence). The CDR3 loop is CASSSTGQGYGYTF. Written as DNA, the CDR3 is TGTGCCAGCAGCTCCACAGGACAGGGCTATGGCTACACCTTC.

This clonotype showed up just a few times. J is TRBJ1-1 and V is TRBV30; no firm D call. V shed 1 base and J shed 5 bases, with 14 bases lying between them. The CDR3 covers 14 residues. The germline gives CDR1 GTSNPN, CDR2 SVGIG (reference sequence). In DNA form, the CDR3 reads TGTGCCTGGAGTGCACCGGGAGACTGGACTGAAGCTTTCTTT. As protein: CAWSAPGDWTEAFF.

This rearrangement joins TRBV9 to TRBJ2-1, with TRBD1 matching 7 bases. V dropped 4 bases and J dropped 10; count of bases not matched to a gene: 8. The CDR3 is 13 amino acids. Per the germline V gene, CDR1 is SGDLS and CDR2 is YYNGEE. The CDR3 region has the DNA TGTGCCAGCAGCATCGACAGGGAATTGGAGCAGTTCTTC. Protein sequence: CASSIDRELEQFF.

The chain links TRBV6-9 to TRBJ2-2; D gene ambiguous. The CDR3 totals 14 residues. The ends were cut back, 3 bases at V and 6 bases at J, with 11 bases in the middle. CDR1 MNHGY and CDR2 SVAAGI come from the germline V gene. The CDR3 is CASSYLGSAGELFF. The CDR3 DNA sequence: TGTGCCAGCAGTTACTTGGGTTCGGCCGGGGAGCTGTTTTTT.

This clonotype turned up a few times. The CDR3 is CAWSKGQSYGYTF. CDR3 DNA: TGTGCCTGGAGTAAAGGACAATCCTATGGCTACACCTTC. J is TRBJ1-2 and V is TRBV30; possibly TRBD1 for D (5 bases). This CDR3 is built from 13 residues. In germline, CDR1 is GTSNPN, CDR2 SVGIG (reference sequence). The ends were cut back, 2 bases at V and 4 bases at J, with 11 bases in the middle.

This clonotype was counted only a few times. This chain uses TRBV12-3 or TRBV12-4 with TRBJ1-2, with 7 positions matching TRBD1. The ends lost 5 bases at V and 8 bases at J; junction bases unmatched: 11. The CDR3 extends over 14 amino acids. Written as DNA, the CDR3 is TGTGCCAGCAGTCCTCAGAGGGGGCAACGGGGCTACACCTTC. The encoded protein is CASSPQRGQRGYTF.

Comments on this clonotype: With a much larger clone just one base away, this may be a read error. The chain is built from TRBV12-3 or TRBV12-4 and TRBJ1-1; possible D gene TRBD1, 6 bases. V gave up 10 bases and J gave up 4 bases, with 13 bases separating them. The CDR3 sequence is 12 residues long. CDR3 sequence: CANSSGVTEAFF. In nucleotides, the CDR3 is TGTGCCAACAGCTCAGGGGTCACTGAAGCTTTCTTT.

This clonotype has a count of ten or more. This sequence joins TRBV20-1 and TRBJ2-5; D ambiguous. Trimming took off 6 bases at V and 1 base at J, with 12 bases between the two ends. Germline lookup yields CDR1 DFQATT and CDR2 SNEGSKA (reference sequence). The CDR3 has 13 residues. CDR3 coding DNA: TGCAGTGCGCCATCGGTGGGCCAAGAGACCCAGTACTTC. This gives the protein CSAPSVGQETQYF.

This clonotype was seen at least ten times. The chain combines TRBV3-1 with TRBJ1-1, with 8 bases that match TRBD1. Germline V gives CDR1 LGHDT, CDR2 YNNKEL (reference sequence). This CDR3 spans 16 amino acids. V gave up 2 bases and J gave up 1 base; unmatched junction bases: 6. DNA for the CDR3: TGTGCCAGCAGCCAATTTACAGGGGGTGGGAACACTGAAGCTTTCTTT. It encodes CASSQFTGGGNTEAFF.

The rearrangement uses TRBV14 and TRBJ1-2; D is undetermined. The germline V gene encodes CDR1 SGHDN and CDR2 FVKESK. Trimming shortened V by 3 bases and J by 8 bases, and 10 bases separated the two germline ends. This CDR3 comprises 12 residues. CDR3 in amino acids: CASSQAAGGYTF. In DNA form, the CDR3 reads TGTGCCAGCAGCCAGGCAGCGGGCGGCTACACCTTC.

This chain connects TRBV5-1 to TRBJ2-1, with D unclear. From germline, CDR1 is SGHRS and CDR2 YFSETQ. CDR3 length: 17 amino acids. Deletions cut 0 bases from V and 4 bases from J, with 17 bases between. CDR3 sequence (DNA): TGCGCCAGCAGCTTGGAGGGCCTTCCCTCAGGATACAATGAGCAGTTCTTC. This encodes CASSLEGLPSGYNEQFF.

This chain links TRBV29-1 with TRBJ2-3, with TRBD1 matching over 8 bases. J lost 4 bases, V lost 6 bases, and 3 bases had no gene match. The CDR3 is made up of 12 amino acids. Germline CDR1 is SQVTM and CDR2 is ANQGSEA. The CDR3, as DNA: TGCAGCGTCAGACAGGGGTCAGATACGCAGTATTTT. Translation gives CSVRQGSDTQYF.

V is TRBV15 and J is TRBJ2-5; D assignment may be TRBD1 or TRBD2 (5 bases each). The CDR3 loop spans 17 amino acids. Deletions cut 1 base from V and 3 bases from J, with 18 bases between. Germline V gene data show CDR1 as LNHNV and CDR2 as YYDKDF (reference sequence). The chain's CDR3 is CATSRVRGAARKETQYF. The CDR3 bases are TGTGCCACCAGCAGAGTTAGAGGGGCCGCCCGTAAAGAGACCCAGTACTTC.

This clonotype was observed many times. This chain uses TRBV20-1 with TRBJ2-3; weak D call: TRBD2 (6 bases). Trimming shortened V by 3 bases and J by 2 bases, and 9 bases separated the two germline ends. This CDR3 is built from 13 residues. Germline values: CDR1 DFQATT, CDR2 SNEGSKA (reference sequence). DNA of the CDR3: TGCAGTGCTAGCGGGGGAAACACAGATACGCAGTATTTT. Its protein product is CSASGGNTDTQYF.

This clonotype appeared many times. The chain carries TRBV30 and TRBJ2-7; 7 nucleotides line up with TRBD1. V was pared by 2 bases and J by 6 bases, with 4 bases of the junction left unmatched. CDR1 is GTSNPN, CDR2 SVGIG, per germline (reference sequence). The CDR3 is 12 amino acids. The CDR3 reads CAWSPRDSEQYF. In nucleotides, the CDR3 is TGTGCCTGGAGTCCCCGGGACAGCGAGCAGTACTTC.

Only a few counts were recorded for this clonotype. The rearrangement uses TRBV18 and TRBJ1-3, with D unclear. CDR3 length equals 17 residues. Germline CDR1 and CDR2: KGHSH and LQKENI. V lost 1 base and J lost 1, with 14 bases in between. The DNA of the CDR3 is TGTGCCAGCTCACCACGATTCCCCGGCGGATCTGGAAACACCATATATTTT. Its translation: CASSPRFPGGSGNTIYF.

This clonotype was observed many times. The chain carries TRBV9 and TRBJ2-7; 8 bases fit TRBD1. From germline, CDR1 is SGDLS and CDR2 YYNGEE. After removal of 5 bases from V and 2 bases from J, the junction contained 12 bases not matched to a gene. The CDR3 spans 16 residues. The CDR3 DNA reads TGTGCCAGCAGGGAAGGGGGCAGGGGGCAAACCTACGAGCAGTACTTC. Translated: CASREGGRGQTYEQYF.

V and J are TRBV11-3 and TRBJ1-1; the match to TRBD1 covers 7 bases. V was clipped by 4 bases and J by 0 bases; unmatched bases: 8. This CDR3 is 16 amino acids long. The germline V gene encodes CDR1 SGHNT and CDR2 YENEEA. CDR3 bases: TGTGCCAGCAGCTCCCAGGCAGGGGGGTTGAACACTGAAGCTTTCTTT. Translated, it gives CASSSQAGGLNTEAFF.

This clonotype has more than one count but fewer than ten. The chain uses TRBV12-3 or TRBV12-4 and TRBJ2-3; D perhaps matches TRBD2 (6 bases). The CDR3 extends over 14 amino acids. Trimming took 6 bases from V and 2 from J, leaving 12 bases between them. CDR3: CASRGGVNTDTQYF. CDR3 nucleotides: TGTGCCAGCAGGGGCGGGGTGAACACAGATACGCAGTATTTT.

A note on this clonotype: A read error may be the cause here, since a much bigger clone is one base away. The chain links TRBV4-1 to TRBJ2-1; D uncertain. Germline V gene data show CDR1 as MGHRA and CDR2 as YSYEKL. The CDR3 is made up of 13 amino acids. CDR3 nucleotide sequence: TGCGCCGGCAGCCAAGATTTGGGGTATGAGCAGTTCTTC. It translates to CAGSQDLGYEQFF.